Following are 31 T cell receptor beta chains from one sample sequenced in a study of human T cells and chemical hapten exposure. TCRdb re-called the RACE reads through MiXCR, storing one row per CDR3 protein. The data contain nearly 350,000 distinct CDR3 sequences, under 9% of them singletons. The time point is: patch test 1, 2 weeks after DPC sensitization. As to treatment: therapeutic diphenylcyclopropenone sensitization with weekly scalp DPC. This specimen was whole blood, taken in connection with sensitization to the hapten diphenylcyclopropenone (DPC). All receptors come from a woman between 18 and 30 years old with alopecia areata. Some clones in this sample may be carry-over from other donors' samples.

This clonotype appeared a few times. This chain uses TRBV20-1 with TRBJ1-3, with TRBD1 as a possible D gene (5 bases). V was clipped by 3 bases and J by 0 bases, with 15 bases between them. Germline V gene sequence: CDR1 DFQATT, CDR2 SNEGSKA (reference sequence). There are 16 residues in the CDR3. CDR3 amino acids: CSARNPTAISGNTIYF. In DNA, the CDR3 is TGCAGTGCTAGGAATCCGACAGCAATCTCTGGAAACACCATATATTTT.

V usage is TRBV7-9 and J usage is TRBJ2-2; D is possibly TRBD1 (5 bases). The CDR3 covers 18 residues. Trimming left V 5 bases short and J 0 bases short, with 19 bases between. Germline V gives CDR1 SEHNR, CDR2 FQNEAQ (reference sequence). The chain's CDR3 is CASSAHRRQFANTGELFF. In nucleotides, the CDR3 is TGTGCCAGCAGCGCCCACCGGAGACAGTTCGCGAACACCGGGGAGCTGTTTTTT.

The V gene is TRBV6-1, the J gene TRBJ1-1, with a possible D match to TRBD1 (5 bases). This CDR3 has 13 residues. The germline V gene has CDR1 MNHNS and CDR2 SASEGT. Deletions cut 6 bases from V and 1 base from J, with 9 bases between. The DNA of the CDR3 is TGTGCCAGCAGACAGGCCCAGAACACTGAAGCTTTCTTT. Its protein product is CASRQAQNTEAFF.

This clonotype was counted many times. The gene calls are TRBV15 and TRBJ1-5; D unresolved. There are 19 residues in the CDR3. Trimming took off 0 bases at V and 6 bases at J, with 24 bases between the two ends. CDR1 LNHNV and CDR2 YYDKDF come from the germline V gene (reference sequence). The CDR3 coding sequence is TGTGCCACCAGCAGAGATGTTCCTACAGAGGGTGAGGAAGGTCAGCCCCAGCATTTT. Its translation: CATSRDVPTEGEEGQPQHF.

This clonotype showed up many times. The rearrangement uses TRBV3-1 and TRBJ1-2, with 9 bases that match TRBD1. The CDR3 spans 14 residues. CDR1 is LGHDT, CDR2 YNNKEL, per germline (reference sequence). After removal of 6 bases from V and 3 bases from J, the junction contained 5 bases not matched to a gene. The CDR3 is CASRRTGEDYGYTF. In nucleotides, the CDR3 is TGTGCCAGCAGGCGGACAGGGGAAGACTATGGCTACACCTTC.

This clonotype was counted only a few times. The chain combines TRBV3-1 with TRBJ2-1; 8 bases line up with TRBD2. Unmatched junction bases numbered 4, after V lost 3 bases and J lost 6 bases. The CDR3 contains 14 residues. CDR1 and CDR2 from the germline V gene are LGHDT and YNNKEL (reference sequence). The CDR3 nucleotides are TGTGCCAGCAGCCACCTAGCGGGTGGCAATGAGCAGTTCTTC. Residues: CASSHLAGGNEQFF.

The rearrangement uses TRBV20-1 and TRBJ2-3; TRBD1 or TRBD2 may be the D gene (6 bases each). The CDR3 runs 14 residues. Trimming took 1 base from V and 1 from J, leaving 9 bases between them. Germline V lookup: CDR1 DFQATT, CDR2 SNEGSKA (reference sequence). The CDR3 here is CSARGRGGTDTQYF. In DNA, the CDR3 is TGCAGTGCTAGAGGGAGGGGGGGCACAGATACGCAGTATTTT.

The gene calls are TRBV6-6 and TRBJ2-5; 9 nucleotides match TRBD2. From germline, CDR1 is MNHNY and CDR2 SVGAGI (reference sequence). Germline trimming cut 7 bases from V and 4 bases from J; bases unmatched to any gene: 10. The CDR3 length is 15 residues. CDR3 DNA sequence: TGTGCCAGCACCTATAGCGGGGGTCTCCGAGAGACCCAGTACTTC. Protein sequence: CASTYSGGLRETQYF.

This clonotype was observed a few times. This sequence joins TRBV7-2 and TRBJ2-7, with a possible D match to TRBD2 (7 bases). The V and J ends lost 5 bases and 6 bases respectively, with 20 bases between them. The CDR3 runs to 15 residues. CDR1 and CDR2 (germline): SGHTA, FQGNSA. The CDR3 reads CASSQPVGGPGEQYF. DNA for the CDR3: TGTGCCAGCAGCCAACCTGTGGGGGGGCCTGGCGAGCAGTACTTC.

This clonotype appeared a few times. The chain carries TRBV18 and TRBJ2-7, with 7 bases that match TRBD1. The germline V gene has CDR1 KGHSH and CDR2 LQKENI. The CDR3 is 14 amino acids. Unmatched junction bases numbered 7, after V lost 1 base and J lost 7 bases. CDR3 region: CASSPQGARGEQYF. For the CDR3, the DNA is TGTGCCAGCTCACCACAGGGGGCGCGAGGGGAGCAGTACTTC.

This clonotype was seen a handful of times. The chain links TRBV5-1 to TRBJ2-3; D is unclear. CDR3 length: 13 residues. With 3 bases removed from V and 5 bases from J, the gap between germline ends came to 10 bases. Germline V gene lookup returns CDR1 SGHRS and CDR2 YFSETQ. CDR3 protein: CASSSEPGDTQYF. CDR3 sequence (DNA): TGCGCCAGCAGCTCCGAGCCCGGAGATACGCAGTATTTT.

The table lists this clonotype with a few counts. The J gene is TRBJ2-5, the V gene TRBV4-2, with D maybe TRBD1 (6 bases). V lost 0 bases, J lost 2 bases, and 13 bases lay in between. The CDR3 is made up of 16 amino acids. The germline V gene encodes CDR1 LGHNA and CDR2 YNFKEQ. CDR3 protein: CASSQEVTGIQETQYF. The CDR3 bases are TGTGCCAGCAGCCAAGAAGTAACAGGGATACAAGAGACCCAGTACTTC.

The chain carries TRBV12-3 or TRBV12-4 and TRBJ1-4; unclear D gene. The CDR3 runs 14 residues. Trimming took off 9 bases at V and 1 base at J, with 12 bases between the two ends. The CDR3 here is CASAYGKTNEKLFF. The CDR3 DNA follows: TGTGCCAGTGCTTACGGAAAAACTAATGAAAAACTGTTTTTT.

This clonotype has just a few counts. The CDR3 protein is CACAANTGELFF. CDR3 in DNA: TGTGCCTGCGCGGCAAACACCGGGGAGCTGTTTTTT. The J gene is TRBJ2-2, the V gene TRBV6-1; no clear D gene. The CDR3 covers 12 residues. The V and J ends lost 11 bases and 2 bases respectively, with 9 bases between them. Germline V gene data show CDR1 as MNHNS and CDR2 as SASEGT.

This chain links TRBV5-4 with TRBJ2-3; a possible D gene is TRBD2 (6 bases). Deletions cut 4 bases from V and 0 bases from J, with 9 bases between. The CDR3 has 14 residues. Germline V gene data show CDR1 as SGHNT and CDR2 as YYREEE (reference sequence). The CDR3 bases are TGTGCCAGCAGCCGGGAGTCTAGCACAGATACGCAGTATTTT. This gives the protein CASSRESSTDTQYF.

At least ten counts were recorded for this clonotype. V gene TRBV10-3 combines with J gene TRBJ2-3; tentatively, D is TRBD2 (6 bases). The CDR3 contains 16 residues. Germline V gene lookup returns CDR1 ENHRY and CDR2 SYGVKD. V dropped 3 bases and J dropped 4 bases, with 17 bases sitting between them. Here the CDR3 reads CAISDPRRGAPDTQYF. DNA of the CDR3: TGTGCCATCAGTGACCCGAGGAGGGGCGCCCCAGATACGCAGTATTTT.

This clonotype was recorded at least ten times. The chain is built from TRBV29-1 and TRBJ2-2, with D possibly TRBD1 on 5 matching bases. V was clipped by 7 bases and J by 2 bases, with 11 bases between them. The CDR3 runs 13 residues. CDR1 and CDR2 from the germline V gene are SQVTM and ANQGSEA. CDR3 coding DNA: TGCAGCGCGGCAGGGCTTAACACCGGGGAGCTGTTTTTT. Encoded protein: CSAAGLNTGELFF.

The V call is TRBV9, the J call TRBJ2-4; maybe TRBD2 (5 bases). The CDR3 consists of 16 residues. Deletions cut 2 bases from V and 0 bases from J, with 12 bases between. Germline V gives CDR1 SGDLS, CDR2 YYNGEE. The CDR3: CASSVAGILAKNIQYF. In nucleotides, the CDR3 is TGTGCCAGCAGCGTTGCGGGTATTCTAGCCAAAAACATTCAGTACTTC. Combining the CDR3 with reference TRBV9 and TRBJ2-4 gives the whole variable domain DSGVTQTPKHLITATGQRVTLRCSPRSGDLSVYWYQQSLDQGLQFLIQYYNGEERAKGNILERFSAQQFPDLHSELNLSSLELGDSALYFCASSVAGILAKNIQYFGAGTRLSVL.

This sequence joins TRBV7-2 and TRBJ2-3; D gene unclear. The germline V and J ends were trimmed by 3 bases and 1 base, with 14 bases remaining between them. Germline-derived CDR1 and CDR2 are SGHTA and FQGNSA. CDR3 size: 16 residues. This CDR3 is CASSFFLPSGTDTQYF. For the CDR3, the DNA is TGTGCCAGCAGCTTTTTTTTGCCCAGCGGCACAGATACGCAGTATTTT.

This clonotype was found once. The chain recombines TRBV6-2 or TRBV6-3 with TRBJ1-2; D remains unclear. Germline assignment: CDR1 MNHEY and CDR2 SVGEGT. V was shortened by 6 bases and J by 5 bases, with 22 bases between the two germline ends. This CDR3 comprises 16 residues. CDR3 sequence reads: CASSPSHTAIRYGYTF. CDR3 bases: TGTGCCAGCAGCCCTTCACATACGGCCATCCGGTATGGCTACACCTTC.

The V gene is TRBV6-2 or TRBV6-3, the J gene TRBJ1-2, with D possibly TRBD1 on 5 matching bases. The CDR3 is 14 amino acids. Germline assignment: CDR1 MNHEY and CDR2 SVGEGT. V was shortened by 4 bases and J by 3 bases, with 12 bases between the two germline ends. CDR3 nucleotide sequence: TGTGCCAGCAGTTTGGGGGGACTGGACTATGGCTACACCTTC. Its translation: CASSLGGLDYGYTF.

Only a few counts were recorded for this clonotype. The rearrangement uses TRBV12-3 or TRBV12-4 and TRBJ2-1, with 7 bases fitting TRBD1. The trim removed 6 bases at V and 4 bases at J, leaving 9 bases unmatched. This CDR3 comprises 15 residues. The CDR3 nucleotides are TGTGCCAGCAGACTACAGGGGTTTAGGTACAATGAGCAGTTCTTC. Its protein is CASRLQGFRYNEQFF.

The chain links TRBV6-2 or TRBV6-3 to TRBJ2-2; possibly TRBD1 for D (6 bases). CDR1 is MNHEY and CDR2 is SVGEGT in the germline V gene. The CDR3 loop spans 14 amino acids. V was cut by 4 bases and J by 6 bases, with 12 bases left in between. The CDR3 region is CASSLNRAPGELFF. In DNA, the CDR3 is TGTGCCAGCAGTTTAAACAGGGCCCCCGGGGAGCTGTTTTTT.

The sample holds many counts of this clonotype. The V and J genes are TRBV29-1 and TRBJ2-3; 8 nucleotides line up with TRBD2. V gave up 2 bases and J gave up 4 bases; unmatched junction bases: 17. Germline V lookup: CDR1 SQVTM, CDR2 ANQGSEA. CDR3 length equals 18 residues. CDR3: CSVEITKRGQLFSDTQYF. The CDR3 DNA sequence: TGCAGCGTTGAAATCACGAAGCGGGGGCAACTCTTTTCAGATACGCAGTATTTT.

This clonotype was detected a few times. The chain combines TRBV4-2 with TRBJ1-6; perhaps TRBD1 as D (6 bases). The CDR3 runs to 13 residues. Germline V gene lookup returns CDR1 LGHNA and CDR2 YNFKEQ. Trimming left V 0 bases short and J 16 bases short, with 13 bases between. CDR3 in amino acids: CASSQEWTEILHF. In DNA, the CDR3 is TGTGCCAGCAGCCAAGAGTGGACAGAGATTCTCCACTTT.

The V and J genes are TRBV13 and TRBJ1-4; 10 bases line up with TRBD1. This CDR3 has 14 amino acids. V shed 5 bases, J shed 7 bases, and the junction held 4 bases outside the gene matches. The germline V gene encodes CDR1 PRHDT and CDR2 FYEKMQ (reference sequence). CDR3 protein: CASSTWDRGEKLFF. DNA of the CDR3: TGTGCCAGCAGCACCTGGGACAGGGGTGAAAAACTGTTTTTT.

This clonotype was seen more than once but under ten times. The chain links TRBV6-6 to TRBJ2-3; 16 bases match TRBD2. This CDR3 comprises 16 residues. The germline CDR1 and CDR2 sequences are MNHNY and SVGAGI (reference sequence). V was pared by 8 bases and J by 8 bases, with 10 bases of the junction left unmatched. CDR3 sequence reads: CASQGLAGGPEGTQYF. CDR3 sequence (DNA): TGTGCCAGCCAGGGACTAGCGGGGGGGCCAGAAGGTACGCAGTATTTT.

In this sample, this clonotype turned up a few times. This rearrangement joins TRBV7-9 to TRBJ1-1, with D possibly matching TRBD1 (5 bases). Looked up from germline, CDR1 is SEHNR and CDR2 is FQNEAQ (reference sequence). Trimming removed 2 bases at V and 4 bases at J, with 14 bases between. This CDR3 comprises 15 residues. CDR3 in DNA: TGTGCCAGCAGCTTATTGGCAGGGACGAGCACTGAAGCTTTCTTT. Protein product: CASSLLAGTSTEAFF.

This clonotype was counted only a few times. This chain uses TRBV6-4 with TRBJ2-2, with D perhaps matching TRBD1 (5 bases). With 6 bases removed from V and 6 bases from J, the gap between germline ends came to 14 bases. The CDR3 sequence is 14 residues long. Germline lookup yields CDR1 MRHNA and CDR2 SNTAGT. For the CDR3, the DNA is TGTGCCAGCAGCACAGGTGCCGCCGCCGGGGAGCTGTTTTTT. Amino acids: CASSTGAAAGELFF.

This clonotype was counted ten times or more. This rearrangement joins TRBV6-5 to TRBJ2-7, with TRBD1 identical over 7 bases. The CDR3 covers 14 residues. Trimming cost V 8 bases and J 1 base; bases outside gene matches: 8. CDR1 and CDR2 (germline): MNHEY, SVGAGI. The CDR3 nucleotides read TGTGCCAGCTCAAGGGGGCTTGAGTCCTACGAGCAGTACTTC. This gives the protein CASSRGLESYEQYF.

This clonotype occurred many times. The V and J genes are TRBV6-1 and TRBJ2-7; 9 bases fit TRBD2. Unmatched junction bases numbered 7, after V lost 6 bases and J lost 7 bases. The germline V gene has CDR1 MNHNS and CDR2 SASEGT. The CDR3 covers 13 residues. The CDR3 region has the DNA TGTGCCAGCAGAGAGGGACTAGCCGGGGAGCAGTACTTC. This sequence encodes CASREGLAGEQYF.